The 2 T cell receptor beta chains in this list originate from one sample, sequenced in a study of cytomegalovirus exposure and HLA in healthy donors (dated by TCRdb to 2016 to 2017). Receptors were amplified or captured by the immunoSEQ multiplex PCR assay. The multiplex PCR relied on a mix of 60 forward primers for TCR Vbeta segments and 13 reverse primers for TCR Jbeta segments. TCRdb retrieved this table from immuneACCESS and kept in-frame rearrangements only. Not all clones are present; in checked studies, unresolved V genes account for under half, and no reason is known for the remainder. The table for this sample lists about 140,000 clones; about 80% of them were counted only once. Over 13% of the sample is in the top ten clones. The sample comprised PBMCs. These receptors were obtained from a woman in her thirties or forties in good health and CMV-seronegative.

The table lists this clone with a count of one. CDR3 in DNA: TGCAGCGTCTCCTCATTGTCCGGGGGGGACGAGGGTGAAAAACTGTTTTTT. Translation gives CSVSSLSGGDEGEKLFF. The chain carries TRBV29-1 and TRBJ1-4; tentatively, D is TRBD1 (5 bases). V lost 6 bases to trimming and J lost 7 bases, with 27 bases between them. The CDR3 contains 17 residues. The germline V gene has CDR1 SQVTM and CDR2 ANQGSEA.

The chain links TRBV11-3 to TRBJ1-5, with 9 positions matching TRBD1. This CDR3 is built from 17 residues. The ends lost 3 bases at V and 2 bases at J; junction bases unmatched: 8. The germline CDR1 and CDR2 sequences are SGHNT and YENEEA. This CDR3 reads CASSLDRGPVRNQPQHF. Here the CDR3 DNA reads TGTGCCAGCAGCTTGGACAGGGGACCGGTTCGCAATCAGCCCCAGCATTTT.